The next 24 T cell receptor beta chains were all read from a single sample in a study of T cell repertoires and leukemia-associated antigens. TCRdb passed the 5' RACE reads through MiXCR, listing each CDR3 protein once. This sample has roughly 12,000 distinct CDR3 sequences, with under 55% found just once. Their target antigens are unknown. Sequenced material: CD3+ T cells sorted from blood and cultured. These receptors were collected from a female donor in good health.

The sample holds a few counts of this clonotype. The chain recombines TRBV5-1 with TRBJ2-5; D is unresolved. The ends were cut back, 0 bases at V and 2 bases at J, with 5 bases in the middle. The CDR3 consists of 13 residues. The germline V gene has CDR1 SGHRS and CDR2 YFSETQ. As DNA, the CDR3 is TGCGCCAGCAGCTTGGGTAGTCAAGAGACCCAGTACTTC. Its translation: CASSLGSQETQYF.

The chain combines TRBV23-1 with TRBJ1-6; maybe TRBD1 (5 bases). TRBV23-1 falls under the ORF class, with uncertain function. The CDR3 length is 16 residues. V was pared by 5 bases and J by 5 bases, with 16 bases between. The CDR3 DNA follows: TGCGCCAGCAGTGACACCTGCGACAGAGATAATTCACCCCTCCACTTT. As protein: CASSDTCDRDNSPLHF.

The chain employs TRBV6-5 and TRBJ2-7; a possible D gene is TRBD2 (5 bases). Trimming stripped 4 bases from V and 0 bases from J, with 13 bases between. From germline, CDR1 is MNHEY and CDR2 SVGAGI. The CDR3 sequence is 15 residues long. This chain's CDR3 is CASSFPEADSYEQYF. CDR3 DNA sequence: TGTGCCAGCAGTTTCCCAGAAGCGGACTCCTACGAGCAGTACTTC.

With regard to this clonotype: Its ends do not fully match the called genes, so a read error is possible. This chain uses TRBV5-1 with TRBJ1-3; weak D call: TRBD1 (6 bases). This CDR3 has 17 amino acids. Germline CDR1 is SGHRS and CDR2 is YFSETQ. CDR3 sequence: CASSLNMDRGSGNAIYF. CDR3 in DNA: TGCGCCAGCAGCCTGAATATGGACAGAGGCTCTGGAAACGCCATATATTTT. Filled out from reference TRBV5-1 and TRBJ1-3, the complete variable domain reads KAGVTQTPRYLIKTRGQQVTLSCSPISGHRSVSWYQQTPGQGLQFLFEYFSETQRNKGNFPGRFSGRQFSNSRSEMNVSTLELGDSALYLCASSLNMDRGSGNAIYFGEGSWLTVV.

Concerning this clonotype itself: Relative to the germline gene, one junction end is altered; a read error may explain this. The chain couples TRBV9 to TRBJ2-1, with a weak D call TRBD1 (6 bases). Per germline, CDR1 SGDLS and CDR2 YYNGEE. This CDR3 region has 14 residues. CDR3 sequence reads: CASSVVGAYNGQLF. The CDR3 region has the DNA TGTGCCAGCAGCGTAGTGGGGGCATACAATGGGCAGCTCTTC.

This clonotype was recorded only once. J is TRBJ2-7 and V is TRBV20-1; maybe TRBD2 (6 bases). V was cut by 3 bases and J by 1 base, with 10 bases left in between. The CDR3 extends over 13 amino acids. Germline V gives CDR1 DFQATT, CDR2 SNEGSKA (reference sequence). CDR3 DNA: TGCAGTGCTAGCGGGAGTAGTTCCTACGAGCAGTACTTC. The encoded protein is CSASGSSSYEQYF.

The rearrangement links TRBV7-8 to TRBJ1-5; D call uncertain. CDR3 length: 15 amino acids. Between the trimmed V and J ends, which lost 0 bases and 0 bases, there was a span of 6 bases. CDR1 and CDR2 from the germline V gene are SGHVS and FQNEAQ. The CDR3 reads CASSLAAYSNQPQHF. For the CDR3, the DNA is TGTGCCAGCAGCTTAGCAGCCTATAGCAATCAGCCCCAGCATTTT.

In its sample, this clonotype was seen a few times. The chain employs TRBV27 and TRBJ1-2; D is perhaps TRBD1 (6 bases). Germline CDR1 MNHEY, CDR2 SMNVEV (reference sequence). The CDR3 consists of 15 residues. V was cut by 5 bases and J by 0 bases, with 13 bases left in between. The CDR3 coding sequence is TGTGCCAGCAGTCTAAACAGGGTATCTAACTATGGCTACACCTTC. Protein product: CASSLNRVSNYGYTF.

A note on this clonotype: This may be a read error: a much more frequent sequence differs by one nucleotide. The chain combines TRBV30 with TRBJ2-1; D uncertain. This CDR3 has 11 amino acids. The germline gives CDR1 GTSNPN, CDR2 SVGIG (reference sequence). CDR3 in DNA: TGTGCCTTAAGATCCTGCAATGAGCAGTTCTTC. It codes for CALRSCNEQFF.

V gene TRBV6-2 or TRBV6-3 combines with J gene TRBJ2-1, with 13 bases matching TRBD2. This CDR3 spans 15 amino acids. The trim removed 2 bases at V and 8 bases at J, leaving 3 bases unmatched. Germline assignment: CDR1 MNHEY and CDR2 SVGEGT. The CDR3 spells CASSYQLAGGDEQFF. Here the CDR3 DNA reads TGTGCCAGCAGTTACCAACTAGCGGGAGGGGATGAGCAGTTCTTC.

Of note for this clonotype: One junction end does not reproduce the germline sequence, and a read error may be involved. The CDR3 bases are TGTGCCAGCAGCCTGAACCTGAGCACTGGAGCTTTCTTT. This translates into CASSLNLSTGAFF. This sequence joins TRBV7-2 and TRBJ1-1; D is unclear. CDR1 and CDR2 (germline): SGHTA, FQGNSA. The CDR3 runs to 13 residues. Full variable domain (missing parts from reference TRBV7-2 and TRBJ1-1): GAGVSQSPSNKVTEKGKDVELRCDPISGHTALYWYRQSLGQGLEFLIYFQGNSAPDKSGLPSDRFSAERTGGSVSTLTIQRTQQEDSAVYLCASSLNLSTGAFFGQGTRLTVV.

By sample fraction, this clonotype is medium-sized. The rearrangement links TRBV5-5 to TRBJ2-1, with a weak D call TRBD1 (7 bases). With 0 bases removed from V and 3 bases from J, the gap between germline ends came to 13 bases. Per germline, CDR1 SGHKS and CDR2 YYEKEE (reference sequence). The CDR3 has 16 amino acids. The DNA for the CDR3 is TGTGCCAGCAGCTTGGATGCGGGACAGTTCTACAATGAGCAGTTCTTC. This gives the protein CASSLDAGQFYNEQFF.

V and J are TRBV12-3 or TRBV12-4 and TRBJ1-2; no clear D. Trimming removed 3 bases from V and 7 bases from J, with 9 bases in between. CDR3 length: 12 amino acids. The CDR3 sequence is CASSFEPLGYTF. CDR3 DNA: TGTGCCAGCAGTTTTGAACCCCTTGGCTACACCTTC.

About this clonotype: The CDR3 carries no conserved terminal phenylalanine or tryptophan, so it likely arises from a read error. The DNA is omitted, as the CDR3 cannot be located on it reliably, and the CDR3 follows TCRdb's listing. V is TRBV7-9 and J is TRBJ2-1; the table's D call TRBD2 went unverified against the DNA. The CDR3 is 14 amino acids long, termini counted. The germline gives CDR1 SEHNR, CDR2 FQNEAQ (reference sequence). The CDR3 spells CASSSGLAGGEQFL.

This clonotype was seen at least ten times. The chain links TRBV18 to TRBJ2-5; unclear D gene. The CDR3 is 15 amino acids. From germline, CDR1 is KGHSH and CDR2 LQKENI. Trimming cost V 2 bases and J 3 bases, with 13 bases left between them. The CDR3 spells CASSPMEVFEETQYF. For the CDR3, the DNA is TGTGCCAGCTCACCAATGGAAGTGTTTGAAGAGACCCAGTACTTC.

This clonotype was counted many times. The rearrangement joins TRBV5-1 to TRBJ1-1; D unclear. This CDR3 comprises 14 residues. The germline gives CDR1 SGHRS, CDR2 YFSETQ. The V gene lost 4 bases and the J gene lost 1 base, with 11 bases spanning the gap. The CDR3 region has the DNA TGCGCCAGCAGCCCGTATACCGGGAACACTGAAGCTTTCTTT. Encoded protein: CASSPYTGNTEAFF.

This sequence joins TRBV5-1 and TRBJ2-5, with D unclear. CDR1 and CDR2 from the germline V gene are SGHRS and YFSETQ. V shed 3 bases and J shed 2 bases, with 20 bases lying between them. The CDR3 consists of 17 residues. CDR3 coding DNA: TGCGCCAGCAGCTACCGGATGGCCCAAGCGAAGCAAGAGACCCAGTACTTC. Translated, it gives CASSYRMAQAKQETQYF.

The J gene is TRBJ2-5, the V gene TRBV18; unclear D gene. With 0 bases removed from V and 2 bases from J, the gap between germline ends came to 4 bases. The V gene's germline CDR1 is KGHSH and CDR2 LQKENI. CDR3 length: 13 amino acids. DNA for the CDR3: TGTGCCAGCTCACCACCAAATCAAGAGACCCAGTACTTC. This translates into CASSPPNQETQYF.

This rearrangement joins TRBV29-1 to TRBJ2-1, with D perhaps TRBD2 (6 bases). CDR1 and CDR2 (germline): SQVTM, ANQGSEA. The CDR3 length is 15 residues. The V gene lost 1 base and the J gene lost 7 bases, with 17 bases spanning the gap. The CDR3 protein is CSVEGDPGSWNEQFF. CDR3 DNA sequence: TGCAGCGTTGAAGGGGACCCCGGGAGTTGGAATGAGCAGTTCTTC.

The V call is TRBV28, the J call TRBJ2-3, with D maybe TRBD2 (5 bases). This CDR3 comprises 16 residues. Germline V gene lookup returns CDR1 MDHEN and CDR2 SYDVKM. V lost 5 bases and J 0 bases, leaving 15 bases between the germline ends. The DNA for the CDR3 is TGTGCCAGCAGTCTAAGGCCAGGACTCAGCACAGATACGCAGTATTTT. It codes for CASSLRPGLSTDTQYF.

This chain connects TRBV3-1 to TRBJ1-5; D uncertain. Germline-derived CDR1 and CDR2 are LGHDT and YNNKEL (reference sequence). This CDR3 comprises 13 residues. With 2 bases removed from V and 6 bases from J, the gap between germline ends came to 8 bases. CDR3 residues: CASSQMSGQPQHF. DNA of the CDR3: TGTGCCAGCAGCCAAATGTCGGGTCAGCCCCAGCATTTT. Using reference TRBV3-1 and TRBJ1-5 for the parts outside the CDR3, the full variable domain is DTAVSQTPKYLVTQMGNDKSIKCEQNLGHDTMYWYKQDSKKFLKIMFSYNNKELIINETVPNRFSPKSPDKAHLNLHINSLELGDSAVYFCASSQMSGQPQHFGDGTRLSIL.

The chain carries TRBV20-1 and TRBJ1-1; no clear D. Per the germline V gene, CDR1 is DFQATT and CDR2 is SNEGSKA (reference sequence). The CDR3 runs 13 residues. V dropped 3 bases and J dropped 6 bases, with 14 bases sitting between them. In DNA form, the CDR3 reads TGCAGTGCTAGTAACGGTGATAGCCCTGAAGCTTTCTTT. Translating it yields CSASNGDSPEAFF.

V and J are TRBV20-1 and TRBJ1-1; no reliable D call. The ends were cut back, 4 bases at V and 8 bases at J, with 11 bases in the middle. This CDR3 has 11 residues. CDR1 DFQATT and CDR2 SNEGSKA come from the germline V gene (reference sequence). The CDR3 reads CSATDGAEAFF. The CDR3 DNA sequence: TGCAGTGCTACGGACGGAGCGGAAGCTTTCTTT.

This clonotype was counted a few times. The chain links TRBV7-2 to TRBJ2-3, with TRBD2 matching 13 bases. Germline assignment: CDR1 SGHTA and CDR2 FQGNSA. The trim removed 5 bases at V and 6 bases at J, leaving 8 bases unmatched. The CDR3 covers 16 residues. The CDR3 nucleotides are TGTGCCAGCAGCCCGTGGACTAGCGGGAGATTGGATACGCAGTATTTT. Its translation is CASSPWTSGRLDTQYF.